The subject of this entry is one T cell receptor (beta chain). Antigen unknown. This sample is drawn from a study of CXCR3-negative and CXCR3-positive naive CD8 T cells. UMI-tagged TRB cDNA libraries were built via 5' RACE. From the 5' RACE reads, TCRdb lists one entry per CDR3 protein and no DNA. The sample yields around 140,000 distinct CDR3 sequences, of which the top ten take up roughly 0.3%. This CDR3 has 14 residues. CDR1 and CDR2 from the germline V gene are MNHEY and SMNVEV (reference sequence). Whole-study results and caveats: Naive CXCR3-negative cells resembled naive CXCR3-positive cells in TRBV-TRBJ usage; memory cells differed.

The clonotype originates from a human donor in good health. Some clones in this sample may be carry-over from other donors' samples. V gene TRBV27 combines with J gene TRBJ2-7. The sequenced sample was naive CXCR3- CD8+ T cells from blood. Sample subset: CD45RO-CCR7+CD27+CD95- naive CD8+ T cells lacking CXCR3 (TNR3-). CDR3 protein: CASSFGRSSYEQYF.